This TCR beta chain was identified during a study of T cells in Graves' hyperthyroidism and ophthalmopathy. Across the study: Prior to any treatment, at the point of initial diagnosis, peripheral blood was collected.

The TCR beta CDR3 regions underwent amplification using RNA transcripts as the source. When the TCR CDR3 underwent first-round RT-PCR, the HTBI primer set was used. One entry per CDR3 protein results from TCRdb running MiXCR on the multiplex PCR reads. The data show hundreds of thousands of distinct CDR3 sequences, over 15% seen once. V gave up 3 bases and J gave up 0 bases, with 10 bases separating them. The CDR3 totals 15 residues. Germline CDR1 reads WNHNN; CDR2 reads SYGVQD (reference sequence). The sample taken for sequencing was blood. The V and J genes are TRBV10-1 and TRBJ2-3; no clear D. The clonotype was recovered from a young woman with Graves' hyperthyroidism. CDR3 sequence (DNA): TGCGCCAGCAGTGAAAGGGCCTCTAGCACAGATACGCAGTATTTT. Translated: CASSERASSTDTQYF.